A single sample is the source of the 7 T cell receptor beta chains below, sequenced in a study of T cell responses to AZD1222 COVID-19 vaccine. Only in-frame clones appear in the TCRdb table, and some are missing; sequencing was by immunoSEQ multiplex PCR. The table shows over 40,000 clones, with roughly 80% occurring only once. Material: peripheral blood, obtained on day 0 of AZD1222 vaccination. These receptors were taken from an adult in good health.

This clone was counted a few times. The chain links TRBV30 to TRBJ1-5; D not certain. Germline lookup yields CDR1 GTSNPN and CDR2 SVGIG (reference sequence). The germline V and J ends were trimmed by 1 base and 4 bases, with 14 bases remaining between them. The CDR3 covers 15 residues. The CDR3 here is CAWSEGSSLNQPQHF. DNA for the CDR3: TGTGCCTGGAGTGAAGGCAGTAGCTTAAATCAGCCCCAGCATTTT.

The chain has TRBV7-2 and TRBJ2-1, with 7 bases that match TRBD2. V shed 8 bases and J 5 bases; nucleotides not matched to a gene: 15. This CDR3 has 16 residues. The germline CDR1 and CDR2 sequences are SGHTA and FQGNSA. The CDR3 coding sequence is TGTGCCAGCTCACCCTATTCCGGGACTAACGACAATGAGCAGTTCTTC. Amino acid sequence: CASSPYSGTNDNEQFF. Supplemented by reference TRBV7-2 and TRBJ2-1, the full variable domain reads GAGVSQSPSNKVTEKGKDVELRCDPISGHTALYWYRQSLGQGLEFLIYFQGNSAPDKSGLPSDRFSAERTGGSVSTLTIQRTQQEDSAVYLCASSPYSGTNDNEQFFGPGTRLTVL.

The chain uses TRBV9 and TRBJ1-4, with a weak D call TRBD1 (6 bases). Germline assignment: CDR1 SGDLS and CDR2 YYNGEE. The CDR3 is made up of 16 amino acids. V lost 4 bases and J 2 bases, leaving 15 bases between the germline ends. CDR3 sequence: CASSTAGGSTNEKLFF. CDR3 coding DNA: TGTGCCAGCAGCACCGCGGGGGGCTCCACTAATGAAAAACTGTTTTTT.

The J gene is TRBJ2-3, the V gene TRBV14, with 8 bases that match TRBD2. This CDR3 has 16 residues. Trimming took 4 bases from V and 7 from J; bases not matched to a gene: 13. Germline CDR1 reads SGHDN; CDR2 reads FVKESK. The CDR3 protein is CASSRSAAGGQNTQYF. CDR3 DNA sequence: TGTGCCAGCAGCCGCTCGGCCGCGGGGGGACAAAATACGCAGTATTTT.

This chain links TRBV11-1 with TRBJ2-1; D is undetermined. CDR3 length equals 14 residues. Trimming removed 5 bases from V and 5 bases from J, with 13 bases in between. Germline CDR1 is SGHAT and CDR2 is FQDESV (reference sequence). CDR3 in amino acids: CASSAARFDNEQFF. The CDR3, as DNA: TGTGCCAGCAGCGCAGCTAGATTTGACAATGAGCAGTTCTTC.

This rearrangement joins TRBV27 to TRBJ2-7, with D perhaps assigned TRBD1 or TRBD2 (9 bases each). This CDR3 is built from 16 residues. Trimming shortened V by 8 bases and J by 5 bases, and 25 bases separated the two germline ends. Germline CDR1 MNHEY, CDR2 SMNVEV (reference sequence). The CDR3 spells CASRLAGKDRGHEQYF. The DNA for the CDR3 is TGTGCCAGCCGCCTAGCGGGAAAGGACAGGGGCCACGAGCAGTACTTC.

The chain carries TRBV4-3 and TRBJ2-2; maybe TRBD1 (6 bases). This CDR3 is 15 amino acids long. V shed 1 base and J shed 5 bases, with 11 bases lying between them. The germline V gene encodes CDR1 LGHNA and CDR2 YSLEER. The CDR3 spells CASSQAGVWTGELFF. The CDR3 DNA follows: TGCGCCAGCAGCCAAGCAGGGGTATGGACCGGGGAGCTGTTTTTT.